The clone carrying this T cell receptor (beta chain) occurred a few times. The CDR3 loop spans 13 amino acids. Germline CDR1 reads SQVTM; CDR2 reads ANQGSEA. V gave up 7 bases and J gave up 4 bases, with 15 bases separating them. The authors extracted RNA and reverse transcribed it into cDNA as the sequencing template. Sequencing was performed with immunoSEQ multiplex PCR; in TCRdb, only in-frame clones are kept and a portion is missing. Of roughly 150,000 clones in the sample, 55% to 65% were seen once. The sample originates from a study of CD8+ T cells in alopecia areata. This sequence originates from a human donor in good health. The J gene is TRBJ2-3, the V gene TRBV29-1; TRBD1 or TRBD2 may be the D gene (5 bases each). Sequenced: CD4+ T cells sorted from blood. This CDR3 reads CSAARGFSDTQYF. In DNA, the CDR3 is TGCAGCGCGGCCCGGGGCTTCTCAGATACGCAGTATTTT.